The rows below give T cell receptor beta chains drawn from one sample of a study of blood T cells in healthy people across ages. TCRdb analysed the 5' RACE reads with MiXCR anew, one entry per CDR3 protein. In the table there are over a million distinct CDR3 sequences, around 55% of which are singletons. The source material was blood. These receptors originate from a man between 18 and 35 years old in good health. Both conserved end residues are part of each CDR3.

>TRBJ1-6|TRBV12-3/TRBV12-4
CASTSQGTANSPLHF
>TRBJ2-4|TRBV12-5
CASGLEIQGVQYF
>TRBJ2-1|TRBV20-1
CSARKELNEQFF
>TRBJ2-1|TRBV11-2
CASSLGQANNEQFF
>TRBJ2-3|TRBV6-1
CASSKGLAGGIDTQYF
>TRBJ1-2|TRBV4-3
CASSQVESTASYGYTF
>TRBJ2-1|TRBV2
CASSRDRYNEQFF
>TRBJ2-3|TRBV20-1
CSVGRGGPDTQYF
>TRBJ1-6|TRBV20-1
CSARGGTGVTAPLHF
>TRBJ2-7|TRBV3-1
CASSQVVGTGEQYF
>TRBJ2-3|TRBV5-1
CASSGNIEVDTQYF
>TRBJ1-6|TRBV20-1
CSARGGMQGPLHNSPLHF
>TRBJ1-5|TRBV5-5
CASSLEGRVGQPQHF
>-|TRBV5-1
CASSSIVAADEQYF
>TRBJ2-1|TRBV29-1
CSVEYGTSGRASYNEQFF
>TRBJ2-1|TRBV7-9
CASSPQGISSYNEQFF
>TRBJ2-4|TRBV12-3/TRBV12-4
CASSSGAADIQYF
>TRBJ2-1|TRBV20-1
CSASRPRGNEQFF
>TRBJ2-7|TRBV5-6
CASSLGIRGREQYF
>TRBJ2-1|TRBV7-8
CASTFRDRGHNEQFF
>TRBJ2-7|TRBV28
CASSFPEQGKQYF
>TRBJ2-7|TRBV6-6
CASSRDRMSIEQYF
>TRBJ1-2|TRBV4-1
CASSSPPEGNYGYTF
>TRBJ2-1|TRBV11-2
CASSLPLGTHSEQFF
>TRBJ1-2|TRBV6-6
CASSYSRQGRDYGYTF
>TRBJ1-3|TRBV7-9
CASSSSIIQGEPYSGNTIYF
>-|TRBV5-8
CASSIRGLVEQYF
>TRBJ1-6|TRBV12-3/TRBV12-4
CASSGTGNSPLHF
>TRBJ2-5|TRBV13
CASSTGGGPGQYF
>-|TRBV11-2
CASSLFERTRGWETQYF
>TRBJ2-1|TRBV7-2
CASSVEEGYEQFF